Below, 13 T cell receptor beta chains from the same sample are listed, as sequenced in a study of CD8 T cells in Susac syndrome. The RNA, 0.5 to 1 ug, was put through reverse transcription using random hexamers. TCRdb fed the immunoSEQ multiplex PCR reads into MiXCR, producing one record per CDR3 protein. The table includes some 130,000 distinct CDR3 sequences, approximately 95% detected once. Material: CD8+ T cells from PBMCs. These receptors were obtained from a human donor with Susac syndrome.

The gene calls are TRBV29-1 and TRBJ1-1; tentative D call: TRBD1 (5 bases). Germline values: CDR1 SQVTM, CDR2 ANQGSEA. The CDR3 contains 13 residues. With 1 base removed from V and 6 bases from J, the gap between germline ends came to 12 bases. The DNA for the CDR3 is TGCAGCGTTGAAGGGGGCTCCAGCTCTGAAGCTTTCTTT. This sequence encodes CSVEGGSSSEAFF.

J is TRBJ2-7 and V is TRBV5-1, with 10 bases lining up with TRBD2. With V trimmed by 0 bases and J by 0 bases, 6 bases remained unmatched. Germline-derived CDR1 and CDR2 are SGHRS and YFSETQ. This CDR3 region has 17 residues. The CDR3 nucleotides are TGCGCCAGCAGCTTGGTGAGCGGGAGGGACCCCTCCTACGAGCAGTACTTC. Its protein is CASSLVSGRDPSYEQYF.

This chain joins TRBV12-3 or TRBV12-4 and TRBJ2-2; D is uncertain. The V gene lost 0 bases and the J gene lost 2 bases, with 7 bases spanning the gap. The CDR3 loop spans 15 amino acids. CDR3 DNA sequence: TGTGCCAGCAGTTTAGCCAGATTTAACACCGGGGAGCTGTTTTTT. This codes for CASSLARFNTGELFF.

The chain has TRBV7-2 and TRBJ1-4; D not resolved. V shed 1 base and J shed 6 bases, with 18 bases lying between them. Germline CDR1 SGHTA, CDR2 FQGNSA. The CDR3 is 17 residues long. The CDR3 region has the DNA TGTGCCAGCAGCTTAGAACTCTCTGGCGGGTATCATGAAAAACTGTTTTTT. The encoded protein is CASSLELSGGYHEKLFF.

CDR3 region: CATSRVLWRELFF. The CDR3 DNA sequence: TGTGCCACCAGCAGAGTCCTCTGGCGGGAGCTGTTTTTT. V usage is TRBV15 and J usage is TRBJ2-2; D is undetermined. Germline V gene sequence: CDR1 LNHNV, CDR2 YYDKDF (reference sequence). V shed 1 base and J shed 9 bases, with 9 bases lying between them. This CDR3 region has 13 residues.

DNA for the CDR3: TGTGCCAGCAGCTTAAGGTCCTTCGGTGGCTACACCTTC. This gives the protein CASSLRSFGGYTF. The rearrangement uses TRBV11-2 and TRBJ1-2, with D uncertain. The CDR3 sequence is 13 residues long. CDR1 SGHAT and CDR2 FQNNGV come from the germline V gene. V was cut by 2 bases and J by 7 bases, with 11 bases left in between.

Here the CDR3 reads CASKDLGDASGNEQYF. The CDR3, as DNA: TGCGCCAGCAAGGATCTAGGCGACGCAAGCGGAAACGAGCAGTACTTC. The rearrangement links TRBV5-1 to TRBJ2-7; tentative D call: TRBD2 (5 bases). The CDR3 contains 16 residues. V lost 6 bases and J 5 bases, leaving 24 bases between the germline ends. In germline, CDR1 is SGHRS, CDR2 YFSETQ.

The chain joins TRBV30 to TRBJ2-4; 13 bases line up with TRBD2. Germline CDR1 is GTSNPN and CDR2 is SVGIG (reference sequence). This CDR3 region has 14 residues. V lost 3 bases and J lost 4; bases outside the gene matches: 0. CDR3 in amino acids: CAWRGLAGKNIQYF. The CDR3 DNA is TGTGCCTGGAGGGGACTAGCGGGGAAAAACATTCAGTACTTC.

With regard to this clonotype: A read error may produce the germline difference seen at one junction end. The chain combines TRBV13 with TRBJ2-1; TRBD2 matches at 11 bases. The CDR3 is 17 residues long. Germline V lookup: CDR1 PRHDT, CDR2 FYEKMQ (reference sequence). This CDR3 reads CASSLGLAGSSYNEQFF. CDR3 nucleotide sequence: TGTGCCAGCAGCCTAGGACTAGCGGGTAGCTCCTACAATGAGCAGTTCTTC.

The chain carries TRBV10-1 and TRBJ2-7; 9 bases are shared with TRBD2. Germline-derived CDR1 and CDR2 are WNHNN and SYGVQD (reference sequence). With 0 bases clipped from V and 7 bases from J, the junction kept 10 bases outside the gene matches. The CDR3 covers 16 residues. CDR3 protein: CASSESNAGGPGEQYF. Here the CDR3 DNA reads TGCGCCAGCAGTGAGTCGAATGCGGGAGGGCCGGGGGAGCAGTACTTC.

This clonotype was detected once. This chain links TRBV9 with TRBJ2-1, with D hard to call. V was clipped by 2 bases and J by 3 bases, with 9 bases between them. This CDR3 is built from 14 residues. The V gene's germline CDR1 is SGDLS and CDR2 YYNGEE. The DNA for the CDR3 is TGTGCCAGCAGCGTCTCGCAGCGCTACAATGAGCAGTTCTTC. Translating it yields CASSVSQRYNEQFF.

V usage is TRBV27 and J usage is TRBJ2-5; 11 bases are a match to TRBD2. V gave up 5 bases and J gave up 2 bases; unmatched junction bases: 4. The length of the CDR3 is 15 residues. Germline lookup yields CDR1 MNHEY and CDR2 SMNVEV (reference sequence). The DNA of the CDR3 is TGTGCCAGCAGTCTGGGACTAGCGGCTCAAGAGACCCAGTACTTC. This encodes CASSLGLAAQETQYF.

Of note for this clonotype: A junction boundary mismatches the germline segment, possibly from a read error. The V gene is TRBV20-1, the J gene TRBJ1-5; D may be TRBD1 (6 bases). There are 16 residues in the CDR3. Per the germline V gene, CDR1 is DFQATT and CDR2 is SNEGSKA (reference sequence). The CDR3 loop is CRARDVVTGSNQPQHF. The CDR3 DNA reads TGCAGGGCTAGAGATGTGGTTACAGGGAGCAATCAGCCCCAGCATTTT.